What follows are 7 T cell receptor beta chains derived from one specimen sequenced in a study of T cell responses to AZD1222 COVID-19 vaccine (dated by TCRdb to the early 2020s). Library preparation was by the immunoSEQ multiplex PCR assay. TCRdb stores this immuneACCESS table with in-frame sequences only. Part of the clones is absent; in the studies checked, under half of the shortfall reflects unresolved V genes, and no reason is known for the rest. Within this sample are some 180,000 clones, with over 85% of them counted one time only. Around 1.7% of the sample is taken by the ten largest. The sample's time point label is to be understood as: baseline before first vaccination. This material consisted of peripheral blood, taken on day 0 of AZD1222 vaccination. Receptors were obtained from an adult in good health.

The V and J genes are TRBV5-1 and TRBJ2-2; D remains ambiguous. The CDR3 has 14 residues. Germline assignment: CDR1 SGHRS and CDR2 YFSETQ. V lost 1 base and J 0 bases, leaving 4 bases between the germline ends. The CDR3: CASSLNTNTGELFF. The CDR3 bases are TGCGCCAGCAGCTTGAACACGAACACCGGGGAGCTGTTTTTT.

The chain uses TRBV4-1 and TRBJ2-1; D possibly corresponds to TRBD2 (6 bases). Trimming pared 5 bases from V and 0 bases from J, leaving 11 bases between. Looked up from germline, CDR1 is MGHRA and CDR2 is YSYEKL. The CDR3 contains 15 residues. In DNA form, the CDR3 reads TGCGCCAGCAGCTGGGACTTTCTCTCCTACAATGAGCAGTTCTTC. It specifies CASSWDFLSYNEQFF.

The chain links TRBV30 to TRBJ2-7, with a weak D call TRBD1 (6 bases). V was clipped by 7 bases and J by 3 bases, with 10 bases between them. The germline V gene has CDR1 GTSNPN and CDR2 SVGIG (reference sequence). The CDR3 has 11 residues. CDR3 sequence: CAYEDSYEQYF. CDR3 nucleotides: TGTGCCTACGAGGACAGCTACGAGCAGTACTTC.

V and J are TRBV7-9 and TRBJ1-1, with D maybe TRBD1 (5 bases). CDR1 is SEHNR and CDR2 is FQNEAQ in the germline V gene (reference sequence). The CDR3 covers 17 residues. V shed 3 bases and J shed 7 bases, with 24 bases lying between them. CDR3 bases: TGTGCCAGCAGCTTCCGGGGGAGAGGCGCCCCCACTCTTGAAGCTTTCTTT. Translation: CASSFRGRGAPTLEAFF.

J is TRBJ1-2 and V is TRBV10-3; D is unresolved. Germline assignment: CDR1 ENHRY and CDR2 SYGVKD. V lost 4 bases and J 4 bases, leaving 10 bases between the germline ends. CDR3 length: 13 residues. CDR3 in DNA: TGTGCCATCAGTGGTCTTCCTAGCTATGGCTACACCTTC. As protein: CAISGLPSYGYTF.

This clone showed up just once. J is TRBJ2-1 and V is TRBV7-3; 7 nucleotides line up with TRBD1. CDR3 length equals 15 residues. Germline V gene data show CDR1 as SGHTA and CDR2 as FQGTGA. V dropped 5 bases and J dropped 2; count of bases not matched to a gene: 6. The CDR3 region is CASSMRQGPYNEQFF. The CDR3 nucleotides are TGTGCCAGCAGCATGAGACAGGGACCCTACAATGAGCAGTTCTTC.

In this sample, this clone turned up a few times. The V gene is TRBV20-1, the J gene TRBJ2-1, with TRBD2 identical over 12 bases. CDR1 and CDR2 (germline): DFQATT, SNEGSKA (reference sequence). V lost 3 bases and J lost 4; bases outside the gene matches: 4. The CDR3 spans 15 residues. The CDR3 is CSASPTSGGYNEQFF. CDR3 DNA sequence: TGCAGTGCTAGTCCCACTAGCGGGGGGTACAATGAGCAGTTCTTC.